This T cell receptor (beta chain) was captured by sequencing in a study of T cell changes during pregnancy in multiple sclerosis (dated by TCRdb to between 2018 and 2021). Background for the entire study: The study looked at changes in the T cell repertoire across pregnancy in women with multiple sclerosis.

In this sample, this clone turned up a few times. Its specific antigen is unknown. There are no base qualities to consult, and no much larger clone falls within one base. The method was the immunoSEQ multiplex PCR assay. Held by TCRdb, this immuneACCESS table contains in-frame sequences only and omits some clones. Under half of the omission traces to an unresolved V gene where checked; the cause of the rest is unknown. This sample gives 25,000 or so clones in total; 70% to 90% of them show up just once. The biggest ten clones account for about 1% of the sample. The sequenced sample was CD4+ T cells from peripheral blood mononuclear cells, obtained in the first trimester of pregnancy. This sequence was found in a female donor in good health, enrolled as a control in a pregnancy study.

The CDR3 protein: CASRAPAGGYEQYF. The bases read TGTGCCAGCAGGGCCCCAGCAGGGGGGTACGAGCAGTACTTC. The sequence is built from TRBV6-5 and TRBJ2-7; a weak D assignment points to TRBD1 (7 bases agree). Inclusive of the bounding cysteine and phenylalanine, the CDR3 is 14 residues long. Only the CDR3 region is kept as DNA, spanning 42 bases read in frame from base 1. Trimming takes 6 bases from V and 4 bases from J, and the germline ends sit 16 bases apart. CDR1 and CDR2 (MNHEY, SVGAGI) derive from the germline V gene.